The 22 T cell receptor beta chains given below trace back to one sample, sequenced in a study of blood T cells in healthy people across ages. Next came a second PCR, run for about 6 to 12 cycles, which used a sample-barcoded 5' primer along with a J-beta primer mix. TCRdb ran MiXCR on the 5' RACE reads and lists one entry per CDR3 protein. The sample lists roughly 680,000 distinct CDR3 sequences; around 48% were seen once. Sequencing input: blood. The receptors here all came from a woman in her sixties or seventies in good health.

This clonotype showed up just a few times. The chain employs TRBV5-1 and TRBJ2-3; D is possibly TRBD2 (6 bases). The CDR3 loop spans 14 amino acids. In germline, CDR1 is SGHRS, CDR2 YFSETQ. V was cut by 0 bases and J by 4 bases, with 9 bases left in between. As DNA, the CDR3 is TGCGCCAGCAGCTTGGAGGCGGGACCAGATACGCAGTATTTT. It codes for CASSLEAGPDTQYF.

Turning to this clonotype: Since a much larger clone is just one base distant, this may be a read error. This chain joins TRBV27 and TRBJ2-4, with D tentatively TRBD2 (5 bases). The germline gives CDR1 MNHEY, CDR2 SMNVEV (reference sequence). The germline V and J ends were trimmed by 11 bases and 0 bases, with 14 bases remaining between them. The length of the CDR3 is 14 residues. CDR3 sequence: CAGRTLLAKNIQYF. The CDR3 DNA is TGTGCCGGCCGGACTTTACTAGCCAAAAACATTCAGTACTTC.

This sequence joins TRBV7-2 and TRBJ2-1; possible D gene TRBD1, 5 bases. Germline CDR1 reads SGHTA; CDR2 reads FQGNSA. The CDR3 sequence is 14 residues long. The V and J ends lost 4 bases and 9 bases respectively, with 16 bases between them. CDR3 DNA sequence: TGTGCCAGCAGCTCAGGCAGGGCGCGTGGTGAGCAGTTCTTC. It codes for CASSSGRARGEQFF.

This clonotype was observed at least ten times. This chain joins TRBV6-4 and TRBJ2-3, with D perhaps matching TRBD2 (5 bases). The CDR3 length is 14 residues. The germline gives CDR1 MRHNA, CDR2 SNTAGT. V was shortened by 6 bases and J by 0 bases, with 10 bases between the two germline ends. The CDR3, as DNA: TGTGCCAGCAGGAGGGAGTATAGCACAGATACGCAGTATTTT. It specifies CASRREYSTDTQYF.

A few counts support this clonotype. The genes are TRBV29-1 and TRBJ1-4, with D possibly being TRBD1 (6 bases). With 7 bases removed from V and 6 bases from J, the gap between germline ends came to 12 bases. Germline values: CDR1 SQVTM, CDR2 ANQGSEA. CDR3 size: 12 residues. The CDR3 is CSATEGDEKLFF. The CDR3, as DNA: TGCAGCGCCACAGAGGGGGATGAAAAACTGTTTTTT.

The chain has TRBV4-2 and TRBJ2-3; 10 nucleotides agree with TRBD2. This CDR3 has 20 residues. V was pared by 4 bases and J by 2 bases, with 18 bases of the junction left unmatched. Germline V CDR1 and CDR2: LGHNA, YNFKEQ. The CDR3 loop is CASSLRQKLLAGASTDTQYF. The CDR3 DNA is TGTGCCAGCAGCCTCCGACAGAAACTTCTAGCGGGAGCCTCCACAGATACGCAGTATTTT.

The V and J genes are TRBV3-1 and TRBJ1-4, with 9 positions matching TRBD1. V shed 4 bases and J 11 bases; nucleotides not matched to a gene: 8. Germline V lookup: CDR1 LGHDT, CDR2 YNNKEL (reference sequence). The CDR3 has 14 amino acids. Written as DNA, the CDR3 is TGTGCCAGCAGCCCCGGGACAGGGTCGCGGAAACTGTTTTTT. Its translation is CASSPGTGSRKLFF.

The V gene is TRBV6-5, the J gene TRBJ2-7, with 12 positions matching TRBD2. This CDR3 is 13 amino acids long. In germline, CDR1 is MNHEY, CDR2 SVGAGI. V dropped 8 bases and J dropped 6; count of bases not matched to a gene: 5. The CDR3 loop reads CASVLAGGGEQYF. CDR3 DNA: TGTGCCAGCGTCCTAGCGGGAGGGGGCGAGCAGTACTTC.

The table lists this clonotype with many counts. The rearrangement links TRBV7-2 to TRBJ2-7, with D tentatively TRBD1 (5 bases). CDR3 length: 13 amino acids. CDR1 and CDR2 (germline): SGHTA, FQGNSA. Trimming removed 5 bases at V and 5 bases at J, with 13 bases between. This CDR3 is CASSRQGMDEQYF. As DNA, the CDR3 is TGTGCCAGCAGCCGGCAGGGTATGGACGAGCAGTACTTC.

The CDR3 region is CSASEGRTGELFF. The CDR3 nucleotides are TGCAGTGCTAGTGAAGGGAGGACCGGGGAGCTGTTTTTT. This sequence joins TRBV20-1 and TRBJ2-2, with D perhaps matching TRBD2 (6 bases). From germline, CDR1 is DFQATT and CDR2 SNEGSKA (reference sequence). There are 13 residues in the CDR3. Trimming removed 3 bases from V and 5 bases from J, with 10 bases in between.

The rearrangement links TRBV20-1 to TRBJ2-1, with TRBD2 matching 14 bases. V lost 6 bases and J lost 2; bases outside the gene matches: 3. The CDR3 length is 15 residues. Germline loops: CDR1 DFQATT, CDR2 SNEGSKA (reference sequence). Here the CDR3 DNA reads TGCAGTGCAACGGGACTAGCGGGGGCCTACAATGAGCAGTTCTTC. This translates into CSATGLAGAYNEQFF.

V usage is TRBV12-3 or TRBV12-4 and J usage is TRBJ2-5, with 7 bases identical to TRBD1. V dropped 0 bases and J dropped 4; count of bases not matched to a gene: 5. CDR3 length: 15 residues. CDR3 sequence (DNA): TGTGCCAGCAGTTTAGCGGTCAGGGGGACAGAGACCCAGTACTTC. Protein: CASSLAVRGTETQYF.

This chain joins TRBV3-1 and TRBJ2-5; weak D call: TRBD1 (6 bases). Germline V lookup: CDR1 LGHDT, CDR2 YNNKEL (reference sequence). V lost 4 bases and J 1 base, leaving 13 bases between the germline ends. The CDR3 consists of 15 residues. As DNA, the CDR3 is TGTGCCAGCAGCCTCCTCCCACAGGGCCAAGAGACCCAGTACTTC. Protein sequence: CASSLLPQGQETQYF.

This clonotype showed up just a few times. CDR3 sequence reads: CASIGPTGSYEQYF. CDR3 in DNA: TGTGCCAGCATCGGGCCCACGGGCTCCTACGAGCAGTACTTC. The chain employs TRBV7-3 and TRBJ2-7; D is uncertain. Germline lookup yields CDR1 SGHTA and CDR2 FQGTGA. CDR3 length: 14 residues. The ends were cut back, 7 bases at V and 0 bases at J, with 13 bases in the middle.

This clonotype was observed a few times. V and J are TRBV7-2 and TRBJ2-7; D is possibly TRBD1 (5 bases). V was clipped by 7 bases and J by 4 bases, with 17 bases between them. The germline V gene has CDR1 SGHTA and CDR2 FQGNSA. The CDR3 loop spans 14 amino acids. The CDR3 loop is CASTPGAGLYEQYF. CDR3 sequence (DNA): TGTGCCAGCACCCCTGGTGCAGGGTTATACGAGCAGTACTTC.

V and J are TRBV4-2 and TRBJ1-1; TRBD1 matches 8 bases. The V gene's germline CDR1 is LGHNA and CDR2 YNFKEQ. V shed 1 base, J shed 5 bases, and the junction held 9 bases outside the gene matches. The CDR3 loop spans 16 amino acids. The CDR3 DNA follows: TGTGCCAGCAGCCAAGCAGGAGACAGGGGTTTTACTGAAGCTTTCTTT. Protein sequence: CASSQAGDRGFTEAFF.

The chain is built from TRBV12-3 or TRBV12-4 and TRBJ2-1; the match to TRBD1 covers 7 bases. CDR3 length: 14 amino acids. V shed 6 bases, J shed 4 bases, and the junction held 6 bases outside the gene matches. The CDR3 nucleotides are TGTGCCAGCAGGCCGGGACAGACATACAATGAGCAGTTCTTC. Protein sequence: CASRPGQTYNEQFF.

This clonotype was recorded at least ten times. The V and J genes are TRBV4-3 and TRBJ2-5; 7 positions match TRBD1. The V gene's germline CDR1 is LGHNA and CDR2 YSLEER. CDR3 length: 15 amino acids. V lost 4 bases and J lost 1; bases outside the gene matches: 6. The CDR3 nucleotides are TGCGCCAGCAGCCTCCACCGGGACAGCCAAGAGACCCAGTACTTC. Translated: CASSLHRDSQETQYF.

The sample holds one count of this clonotype. This chain connects TRBV5-8 to TRBJ1-4, with D maybe TRBD1 (5 bases). This CDR3 contains 17 residues. V lost 3 bases to trimming and J lost 0 bases, with 15 bases between them. Looked up from germline, CDR1 is SGHTS and CDR2 is YDEGEE. The CDR3 coding sequence is TGTGCCAGCAGCTGGGGCCGCGGTGGGTCAACTAATGAAAAACTGTTTTTT. Amino acids: CASSWGRGGSTNEKLFF.

The V gene is TRBV18, the J gene TRBJ2-5, with 7 bases identical to TRBD2. Trimming at V came to 3 bases and at J to 4 bases, leaving 14 bases not matched to a gene. From germline, CDR1 is KGHSH and CDR2 LQKENI. This CDR3 region has 17 residues. The CDR3 sequence is CASSPRYSGTNAETQYF. The CDR3 DNA reads as TGTGCCAGCTCACCTCGCTACTCCGGGACTAATGCAGAGACCCAGTACTTC.

This clonotype was detected many times. The genes are TRBV7-2 and TRBJ2-1; possibly TRBD2 for D (5 bases). CDR1 and CDR2 (germline): SGHTA, FQGNSA. The V end lost 5 bases, the J end lost 1 base, and 12 bases lay between the germline ends. The CDR3 extends over 15 amino acids. CDR3 nucleotide sequence: TGTGCCAGCAGCCTCGAGGGAGCTTCCTACAATGAGCAGTTCTTC. As protein: CASSLEGASYNEQFF.

The table lists this clonotype with a few counts. The chain links TRBV6-2 or TRBV6-3 to TRBJ2-1; 14 bases are a match to TRBD2. Germline V lookup: CDR1 MNHEY, CDR2 SVGEGT. CDR3 size: 16 residues. V was pared by 4 bases and J by 8 bases, with 7 bases of the junction left unmatched. The CDR3 is CASSSPGTSGSYEQFF. The CDR3 DNA reads as TGTGCCAGCAGTTCCCCCGGGACTAGCGGGAGCTATGAGCAGTTCTTC.